Below are 18 T cell receptor beta chains sequenced from a single sample in a study of Ad26.COV2.S vaccination and SARS-CoV-2 variants. The table came from immunoSEQ multiplex PCR; TCRdb's copy has only in-frame clones and leaves some out. The sample contains about 350,000 clones, roughly 81% of which appear only once. Documented treatment: around 19 received Ad26.COV2.S at low or high dose, single or two shots; 5 received placebo; per-sample allocation not given. At day 63 after the first vaccine or placebo injection, samples were drawn. The starting material was peripheral blood, obtained in a trial of Ad26.COV2.S vaccine versus placebo. Receptors were obtained from a person aged 18-60 years who received the Ad26.COV2.S COVID-19 vaccine or a placebo.

This clone was seen more than once but under ten times. V usage is TRBV5-1 and J usage is TRBJ1-2; perhaps TRBD1 as D (6 bases). CDR3 length: 13 amino acids. Trimming took 0 bases from V and 6 from J, leaving 9 bases between them. CDR1 and CDR2 (germline): SGHRS, YFSETQ. This CDR3 reads CASSLGSGDGYTF. Written as DNA, the CDR3 is TGCGCCAGCAGCTTGGGGTCAGGGGATGGCTACACCTTC. Complete variable domain (other parts from reference TRBV5-1 and TRBJ1-2): KAGVTQTPRYLIKTRGQQVTLSCSPISGHRSVSWYQQTPGQGLQFLFEYFSETQRNKGNFPGRFSGRQFSNSRSEMNVSTLELGDSALYLCASSLGSGDGYTFGSGTRLTVV.

The chain recombines TRBV7-2 with TRBJ2-4; the match to TRBD2 covers 9 bases. CDR3 length: 18 amino acids. CDR1 and CDR2 (germline): SGHTA, FQGNSA. V lost 4 bases to trimming and J lost 0 bases; unmatched junction nucleotides: 10. The CDR3 spells CASSSQGLADRAKNIQYF. The CDR3 region has the DNA TGTGCCAGCAGCTCCCAGGGACTAGCAGACAGAGCCAAAAACATTCAGTACTTC.

The V and J genes are TRBV6-4 and TRBJ2-1; TRBD1 agrees at 8 bases. Germline lookup yields CDR1 MRHNA and CDR2 SNTAGT. CDR3 length: 15 residues. V shed 3 bases and J 1 base; nucleotides not matched to a gene: 2. Written as DNA, the CDR3 is TGTGCCAGCAGTGAACAGGGGGTTTCCTACAATGAGCAGTTCTTC. This encodes CASSEQGVSYNEQFF.

The chain links TRBV5-4 to TRBJ2-5; D unclear. V was shortened by 0 bases and J by 5 bases, with 11 bases between the two germline ends. CDR1 and CDR2 from the germline V gene are SGHNT and YYREEE (reference sequence). The CDR3 spans 14 residues. The CDR3 loop is CASSLAKGGETQYF. CDR3 sequence (DNA): TGTGCCAGCAGCTTGGCCAAGGGTGGGGAGACCCAGTACTTC.

The chain is built from TRBV6-5 and TRBJ1-1; D gene ambiguous. The CDR3 has 14 residues. Trimming removed 2 bases at V and 1 base at J, with 8 bases between. Germline CDR1 and CDR2: MNHEY and SVGAGI. The chain's CDR3 is CASSYREGNTEAFF. The CDR3 DNA is TGTGCCAGCAGTTACCGGGAGGGGAACACTGAAGCTTTCTTT.

As DNA, the CDR3 is TGTGCCAGCAGCGTCGGCGGGAGTAGGTTCGGGGATGAGCAGTTCTTC. The encoded protein is CASSVGGSRFGDEQFF. V gene TRBV9 combines with J gene TRBJ2-1; 7 bases fit TRBD2. The CDR3 consists of 16 residues. The V gene end was trimmed by 2 bases and the J gene end by 8 bases; junction bases not matched to a gene: 13. Germline CDR1 SGDLS, CDR2 YYNGEE. Using reference TRBV9 and TRBJ2-1 for the parts outside the CDR3, the full variable domain is DSGVTQTPKHLITATGQRVTLRCSPRSGDLSVYWYQQSLDQGLQFLIQYYNGEERAKGNILERFSAQQFPDLHSELNLSSLELGDSALYFCASSVGGSRFGDEQFFGPGTRLTVL.

V gene TRBV18 combines with J gene TRBJ2-3, with 9 bases aligning to TRBD2. Trimming at V came to 2 bases and at J to 0 bases, leaving 6 bases not matched to a gene. Looked up from germline, CDR1 is KGHSH and CDR2 is LQKENI. The CDR3 spans 17 residues. The CDR3 coding sequence is TGTGCCAGCTCACCAATCCGGCGGGGGGGCAGCACAGATACGCAGTATTTT. Its translation: CASSPIRRGGSTDTQYF.

This chain uses TRBV19 with TRBJ2-2, with 7 bases fitting TRBD1. The CDR3 loop spans 16 amino acids. The germline gives CDR1 LNHDA, CDR2 SQIVND (reference sequence). V gave up 6 bases and J gave up 0 bases; unmatched junction bases: 7. CDR3 residues: CASRGIGTANTGELFF. The CDR3 DNA reads TGTGCCAGTAGGGGAATCGGGACAGCGAACACCGGGGAGCTGTTTTTT.

The chain couples TRBV18 to TRBJ2-3, with D hard to call. V was clipped by 1 base and J by 4 bases, with 15 bases between them. Germline V gene data show CDR1 as KGHSH and CDR2 as LQKENI. CDR3 size: 16 residues. The CDR3 bases are TGTGCCAGCTCACCACGACCCGGCGGCAATTCAGATACGCAGTATTTT. Its protein is CASSPRPGGNSDTQYF.

This clone is a singleton in its sample. The V gene is TRBV5-1, the J gene TRBJ1-1, with no clear D. The CDR3 totals 13 residues. The V end was cut by 4 bases, the J end by 3 bases, with 10 bases between. Germline-derived CDR1 and CDR2 are SGHRS and YFSETQ. CDR3 DNA sequence: TGCGCCAGCAGCGCGGCAACGTACACTGAAGCTTTCTTT. This codes for CASSAATYTEAFF.

This chain links TRBV5-1 with TRBJ1-1; D gene unclear. Per the germline V gene, CDR1 is SGHRS and CDR2 is YFSETQ. V gave up 4 bases and J gave up 4 bases, with 17 bases separating them. This CDR3 is built from 15 residues. As DNA, the CDR3 is TGCGCCAGCAGCCCATCAGGCGACACTTCCACTGAAGCTTTCTTT. Translated: CASSPSGDTSTEAFF.

The chain links TRBV9 to TRBJ1-4; D is possibly TRBD1 (6 bases). Per the germline V gene, CDR1 is SGDLS and CDR2 is YYNGEE. V was trimmed by 0 bases and J by 7 bases, leaving 13 bases between them. There are 15 residues in the CDR3. CDR3 nucleotide sequence: TGTGCCAGCAGCGTAGAACAGGGCATAGGTGAAAAACTGTTTTTT. Amino acids: CASSVEQGIGEKLFF. Complete variable domain (other parts from reference TRBV9 and TRBJ1-4): DSGVTQTPKHLITATGQRVTLRCSPRSGDLSVYWYQQSLDQGLQFLIQYYNGEERAKGNILERFSAQQFPDLHSELNLSSLELGDSALYFCASSVEQGIGEKLFFGSGTQLSVL.

This clone was seen a handful of times. The genes are TRBV19 and TRBJ1-2; no clear D gene. V was shortened by 10 bases and J by 4 bases, with 13 bases between the two germline ends. The germline gives CDR1 LNHDA, CDR2 SQIVND (reference sequence). This CDR3 is built from 12 residues. The CDR3 is CATNRASYGYTF. The CDR3 nucleotides read TGTGCCACTAATCGGGCTTCCTATGGCTACACCTTC. The entire variable domain, with the rest obtained from reference TRBV19 and TRBJ1-2, is as follows: DGGITQSPKYLFRKEGQNVTLSCEQNLNHDAMYWYRQDPGQGLRLIYYSQIVNDFQKGDIAEGYSVSREKKESFPLTVTSAQKNPTAFYLCATNRASYGYTFGSGTRLTVV.

The V and J genes are TRBV19 and TRBJ2-7; TRBD1 agrees at 10 bases. The CDR3 loop spans 14 amino acids. Germline CDR1 is LNHDA and CDR2 is SQIVND (reference sequence). Trimming took 6 bases from V and 6 from J; bases not matched to a gene: 8. CDR3 sequence reads: CASSIRDRGGEQYF. The CDR3 region has the DNA TGTGCCAGTAGCATCCGGGACAGGGGTGGCGAGCAGTACTTC.

V and J are TRBV28 and TRBJ2-7; no firm D call. This CDR3 is 11 amino acids long. Germline-derived CDR1 and CDR2 are MDHEN and SYDVKM. Trimming left V 2 bases short and J 6 bases short, with 5 bases between. CDR3 region: CASSLGGEQYF. CDR3 bases: TGTGCCAGCAGTTTAGGCGGCGAGCAGTACTTC.

This clone has just one count. The chain recombines TRBV12-3 or TRBV12-4 with TRBJ1-5; D not resolved. CDR3 size: 13 residues. Deletions cut 0 bases from V and 4 bases from J, with 4 bases between. CDR3 nucleotide sequence: TGTGCCAGCAGTTTAGCATTAAATCAGCCCCAGCATTTT. This codes for CASSLALNQPQHF.

This chain uses TRBV2 with TRBJ1-1, with no clear D. V dropped 8 bases and J dropped 0 bases, with 1 base sitting between them. The CDR3 is 10 residues long. Per the germline V gene, CDR1 is SNHLY and CDR2 is FYNNEI. DNA for the CDR3: TGTGCCAGCCTGAACACTGAAGCTTTCTTT. Its protein product is CASLNTEAFF.

This clone was counted only a few times. This sequence may be a read error, since a much larger clone differs from it by one base. This sample includes further DNA sequences coding for the same CDR3. V and J are TRBV2 and TRBJ1-5; 7 positions match TRBD1. From germline, CDR1 is SNHLY and CDR2 FYNNEI. The CDR3 extends over 14 amino acids. V gave up 4 bases and J gave up 2 bases; unmatched junction bases: 2. CDR3 nucleotides: TGTGCCAGCAGTGGAACAGGGGGCAATCAGCCCCAGCATTTT. Translating it yields CASSGTGGNQPQHF.